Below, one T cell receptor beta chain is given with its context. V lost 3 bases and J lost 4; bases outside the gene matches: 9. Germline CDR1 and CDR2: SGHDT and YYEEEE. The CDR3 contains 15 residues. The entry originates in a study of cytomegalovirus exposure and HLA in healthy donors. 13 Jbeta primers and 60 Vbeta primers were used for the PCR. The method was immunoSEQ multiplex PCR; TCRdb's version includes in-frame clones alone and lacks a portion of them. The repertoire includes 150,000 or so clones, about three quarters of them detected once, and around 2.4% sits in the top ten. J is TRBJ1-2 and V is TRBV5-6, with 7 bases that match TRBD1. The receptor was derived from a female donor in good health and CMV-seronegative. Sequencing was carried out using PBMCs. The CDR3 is CASSSPDRVSYGYTF. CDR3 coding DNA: TGTGCCAGCAGCTCCCCCGACAGGGTTTCCTATGGCTACACCTTC. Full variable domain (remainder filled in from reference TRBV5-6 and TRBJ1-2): DAGVTQSPTHLIKTRGQQVTLRCSPKSGHDTVSWYQQALGQGPQFIFQYYEEEERQRGNFPDRFSGHQFPNYSSELNVNALLLGDSALYLCASSSPDRVSYGYTFGSGTRLTVV.